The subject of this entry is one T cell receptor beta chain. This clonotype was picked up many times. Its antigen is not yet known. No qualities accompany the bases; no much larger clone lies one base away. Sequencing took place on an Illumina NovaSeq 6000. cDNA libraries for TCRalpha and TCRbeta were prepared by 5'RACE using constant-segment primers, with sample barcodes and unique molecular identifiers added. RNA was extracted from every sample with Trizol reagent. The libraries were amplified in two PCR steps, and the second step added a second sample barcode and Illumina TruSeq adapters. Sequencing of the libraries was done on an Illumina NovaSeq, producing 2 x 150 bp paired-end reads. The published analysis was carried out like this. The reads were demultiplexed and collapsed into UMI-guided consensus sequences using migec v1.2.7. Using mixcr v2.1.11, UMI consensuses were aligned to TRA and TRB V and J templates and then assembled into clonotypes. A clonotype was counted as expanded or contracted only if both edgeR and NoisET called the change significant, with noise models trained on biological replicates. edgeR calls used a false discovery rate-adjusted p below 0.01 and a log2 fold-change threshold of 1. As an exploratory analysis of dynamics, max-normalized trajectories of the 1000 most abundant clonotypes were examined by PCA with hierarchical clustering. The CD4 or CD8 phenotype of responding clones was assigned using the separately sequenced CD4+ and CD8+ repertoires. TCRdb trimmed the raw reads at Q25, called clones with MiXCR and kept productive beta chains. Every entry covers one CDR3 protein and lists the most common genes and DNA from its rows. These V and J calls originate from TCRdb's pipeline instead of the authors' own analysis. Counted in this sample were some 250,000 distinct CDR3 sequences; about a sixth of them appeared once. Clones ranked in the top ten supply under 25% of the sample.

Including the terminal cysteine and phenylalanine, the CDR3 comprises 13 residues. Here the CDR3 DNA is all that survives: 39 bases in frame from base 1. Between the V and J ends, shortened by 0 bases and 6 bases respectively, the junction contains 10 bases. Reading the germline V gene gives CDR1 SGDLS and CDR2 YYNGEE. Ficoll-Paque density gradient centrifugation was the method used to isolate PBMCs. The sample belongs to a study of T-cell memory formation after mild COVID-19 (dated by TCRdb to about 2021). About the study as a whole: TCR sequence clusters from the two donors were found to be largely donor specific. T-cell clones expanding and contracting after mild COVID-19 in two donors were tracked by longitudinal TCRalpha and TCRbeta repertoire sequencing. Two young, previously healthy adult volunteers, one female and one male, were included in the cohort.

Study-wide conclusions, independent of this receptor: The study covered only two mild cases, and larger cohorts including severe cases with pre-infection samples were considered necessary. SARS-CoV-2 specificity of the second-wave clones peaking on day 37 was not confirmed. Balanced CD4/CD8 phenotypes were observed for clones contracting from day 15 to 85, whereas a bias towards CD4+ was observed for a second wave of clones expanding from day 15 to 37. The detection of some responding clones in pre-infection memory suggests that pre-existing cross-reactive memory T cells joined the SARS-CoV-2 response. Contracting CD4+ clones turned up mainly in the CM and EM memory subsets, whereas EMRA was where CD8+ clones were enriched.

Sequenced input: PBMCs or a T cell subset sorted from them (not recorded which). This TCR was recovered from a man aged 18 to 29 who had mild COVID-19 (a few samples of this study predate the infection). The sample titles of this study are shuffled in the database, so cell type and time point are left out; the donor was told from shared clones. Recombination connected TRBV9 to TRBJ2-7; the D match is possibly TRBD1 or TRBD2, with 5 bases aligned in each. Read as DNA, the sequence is TGTGCCAGCAGCGTAGGGGTTGGGGGCGAGCAGTACTTC. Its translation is CASSVGVGGEQYF.